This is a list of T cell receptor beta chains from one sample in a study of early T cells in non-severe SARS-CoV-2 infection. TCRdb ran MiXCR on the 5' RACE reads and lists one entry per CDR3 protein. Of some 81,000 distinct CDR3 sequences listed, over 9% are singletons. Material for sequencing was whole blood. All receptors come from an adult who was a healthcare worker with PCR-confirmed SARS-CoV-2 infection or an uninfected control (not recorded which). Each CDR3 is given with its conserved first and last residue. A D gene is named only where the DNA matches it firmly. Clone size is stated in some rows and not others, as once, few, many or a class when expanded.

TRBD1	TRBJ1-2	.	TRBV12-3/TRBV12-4	TGTGCCAGCACCCTGGGACAGGGCTATGGCTACACCTTC	CASTLGQGYGYTF
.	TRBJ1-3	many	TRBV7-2	TGTGCCAGCAGCTTAAGGGCCGACTTTAGCTCTGGAAACACCATATATTTT	CASSLRADFSSGNTIYF
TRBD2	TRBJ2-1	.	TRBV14	TGTGCCAGCAGCCAGGGGCTAGCGGGAATCTATGAGCAGTTCTTC	CASSQGLAGIYEQFF
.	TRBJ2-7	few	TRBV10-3	TGTGCCACCATTCGGGGGAAAGGGACACCAGGCTACGAGCAGTACTTC	CATIRGKGTPGYEQYF
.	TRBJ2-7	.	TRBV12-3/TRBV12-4	TGTGCCAGCAGTTTAGCGGGAGGTGTTGGCGAGCAGTACTTC	CASSLAGGVGEQYF
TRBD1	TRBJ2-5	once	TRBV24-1	TGTGCCACCAGTGATTCGACAGGGGTCCAGGAGACCCAGTACTTC	CATSDSTGVQETQYF
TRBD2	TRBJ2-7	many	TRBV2	TGTGCCAGCAGGGGACTAGCGGGAGGCCGCCGGCACTTC	CASRGLAGGRRHF
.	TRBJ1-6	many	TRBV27	TGTGCCAGCAGTTCTCCCTCCTTTAGTTCACCCCTCCACTTT	CASSSPSFSSPLHF
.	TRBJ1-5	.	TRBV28	TGTGCCAGCACACTAGGGACCTTTGGCAATCAGCCCCAGCATTTT	CASTLGTFGNQPQHF
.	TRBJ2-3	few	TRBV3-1	TGTGCCAGCAGCCCTTCCCCAGGACAGAAGCTTAGCACAGATACGCAGTATTTT	CASSPSPGQKLSTDTQYF
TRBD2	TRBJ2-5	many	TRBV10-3	TGTGCCAGTGGGACTAGCGGGAGTTTCCAAGAGACCCAGTACTTC	CASGTSGSFQETQYF
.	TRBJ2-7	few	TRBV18	TGTGCCAGCTCTCCTCGGACGGGAAACCCCTACGAGCAGTACTTC	CASSPRTGNPYEQYF
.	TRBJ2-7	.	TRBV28	TGTGCCAGCAGTTCCACTTTCTACGAGCAGTACTTC	CASSSTFYEQYF
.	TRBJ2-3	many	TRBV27	TGTGCCAGCAGTTCCGGAGATACGCAGTATTTT	CASSSGDTQYF
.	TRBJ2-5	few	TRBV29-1	TGCAGCGTTGAGCTAAGTGTCGGTGGGGCAGGGCGTCAAGAGACCCAGTACTTC	CSVELSVGGAGRQETQYF
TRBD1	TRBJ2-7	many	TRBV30	TGTGCCTGGAAACGAGACAGGGTCGAGCAGTACTTC	CAWKRDRVEQYF
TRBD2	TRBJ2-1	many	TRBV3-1	TGTGCCAGCAGCCACAGCGGGAGGTTCGATGAGCAGTTCTTC	CASSHSGRFDEQFF
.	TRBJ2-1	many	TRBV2	TGTGCCAGCAGTGACTCGTACAATGAGCAGTTCTTC	CASSDSYNEQFF
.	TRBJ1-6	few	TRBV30	TGTGCCTGGAGGCCGGGGCGCTTCAATTATAATTCACCCCTCCACTTT	CAWRPGRFNYNSPLHF
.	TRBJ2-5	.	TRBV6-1	TGTGCCAGCAATCTATTGGGAGTTGAGACCCAGTACTTC	CASNLLGVETQYF
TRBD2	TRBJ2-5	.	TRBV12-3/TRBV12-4	TGTGCCAGTAGACGGCGGGAGGAGACCCAGTACTTC	CASRRREETQYF
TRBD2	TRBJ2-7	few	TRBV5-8	TGTGCCAGCAGCCGAGCGGGAAGATCCTACGAGCAGTACTTC	CASSRAGRSYEQYF
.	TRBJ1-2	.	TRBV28	TGTGCCAGCAGTTTAGGCGGGGGCTACACCTTC	CASSLGGGYTF
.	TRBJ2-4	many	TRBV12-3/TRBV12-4	TGTGCCAGCAGTTTAGGGGCTGGGGGGATTCAGTACTTC	CASSLGAGGIQYF
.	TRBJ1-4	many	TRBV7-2	TGTGCCAGCAGCTTTGGGGGAAAACTGTTTTTT	CASSFGGKLFF
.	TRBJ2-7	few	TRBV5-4	TGTGCCAGCAGCTTGGATTCAGTGGGCGAGCAGTACTTC	CASSLDSVGEQYF
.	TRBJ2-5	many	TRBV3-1	TGTGCCAGCAGCCAAGACCATCAGGGGTGGAAGACCCAGTACTTC	CASSQDHQGWKTQYF
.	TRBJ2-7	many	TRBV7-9	TGTGCCAGCAGCCAAGACATGAGGCAGTACTTC	CASSQDMRQYF
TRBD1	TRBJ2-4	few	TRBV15	TGTGCCACCAGCAGCCGGGGGACAGGGGGGGACATTCAGTACTTC	CATSSRGTGGDIQYF
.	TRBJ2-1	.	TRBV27	TGTGCCAGCAGTTTAAGGGACGCCATCTACAATGAGCAGTTCTTC	CASSLRDAIYNEQFF
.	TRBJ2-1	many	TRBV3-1	TGTGCCAGCAGCCAAGATGAAGACAATGAGCAGTTCTTC	CASSQDEDNEQFF
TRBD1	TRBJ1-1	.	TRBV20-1	TGCAGTGCGGGGGACAGGGACAACACTGAAGCTTTCTTT	CSAGDRDNTEAFF
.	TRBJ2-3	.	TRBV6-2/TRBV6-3	TGTGCCAGCAGTTACGGCGGCACAGATACGCAGTATTTT	CASSYGGTDTQYF
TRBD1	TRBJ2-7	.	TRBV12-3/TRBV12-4	TGTGCCAGCAGTTTAAGGGGGCTGCAGTACTTC	CASSLRGLQYF
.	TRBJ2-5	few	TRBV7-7	TGTGCCAGCAGCCAGACAGGAGAGACCCAGTACTTC	CASSQTGETQYF
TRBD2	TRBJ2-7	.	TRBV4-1	TGCGCCAGCAGCCAAGGCTTCATCTCGGACTCAGTAGCGGGGGCCTACGAGCAATACTTC	CASSQGFISDSVAGAYEQYF
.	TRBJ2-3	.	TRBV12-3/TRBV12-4	TGTGCCAGCAGTTTTCTAGCAAGGGCAGATACGCAGTATTTT	CASSFLARADTQYF
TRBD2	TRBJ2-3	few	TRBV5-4	TGTGCCAGCAGCTTGGGGACTAGCGGCACAGATACGCAGTATTTT	CASSLGTSGTDTQYF
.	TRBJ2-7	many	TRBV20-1	TGCAGTGCTAGAGTTACGGGAGTCTACGAGCAGTACTTC	CSARVTGVYEQYF
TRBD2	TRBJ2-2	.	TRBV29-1	TGCAGCGTTCGCCTAGCGGGAGCAACCGGGGAGCTGTTTTTT	CSVRLAGATGELFF
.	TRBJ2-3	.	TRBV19	TGTGCCAGTAGTATGAACAGGGTTAGCGCAGATACGCAGTATTTT	CASSMNRVSADTQYF
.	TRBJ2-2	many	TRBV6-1	TGTGCCAGCAGTGGACGGACATACGGGGAGCTGTTTTTT	CASSGRTYGELFF
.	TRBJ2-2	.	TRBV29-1	TGCAGCGTTGAGACAACGAACACCGGGGAGCTGTTTTTT	CSVETTNTGELFF
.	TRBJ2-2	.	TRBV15	TGTGCCACCACCTTCGGGCCGTCAAACACCGGGGAGCTGTTTTTT	CATTFGPSNTGELFF
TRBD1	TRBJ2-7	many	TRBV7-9	TGTGCCAGCAGCCCCGGCAGGGGGCCCCTTCCCTACGAGCAGTACTTC	CASSPGRGPLPYEQYF
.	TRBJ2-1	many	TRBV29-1	TGCAGCGTAGTAATCAATGAGCAGTTCTTC	CSVVINEQFF
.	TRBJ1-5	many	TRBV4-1	TGCGCCAGCAGCCAAGCTCCGGTTATCAATCAGCCCCAGCATTTT	CASSQAPVINQPQHF
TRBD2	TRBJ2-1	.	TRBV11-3	TGTGCCAGCAGCTCGGGGGGTTACTCCTACAATGAGCAGTTCTTC	CASSSGGYSYNEQFF
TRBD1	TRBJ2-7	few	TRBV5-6	TGTGCCAGCAGCTTGGCCCCCGGGACAGTACCCTACGAGCAGTACTTC	CASSLAPGTVPYEQYF
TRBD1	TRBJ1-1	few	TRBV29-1	TGCAGCGTTGGGACAGGGAACACTGAAGCTTTCTTT	CSVGTGNTEAFF
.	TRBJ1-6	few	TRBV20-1	TGCAGTGCGTACAACCAAGGACAGACCGTCTCACCCCTCCACTTT	CSAYNQGQTVSPLHF
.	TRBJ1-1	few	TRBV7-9	TGTGCCAGCAGCCCCGGAGGGTATGAAGCTTTCTTT	CASSPGGYEAFF
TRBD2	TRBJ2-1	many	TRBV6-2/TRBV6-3	TGTGCCAGCAGTTCTGGCGGGAGTCAGAATGAGCAGTTCTTC	CASSSGGSQNEQFF
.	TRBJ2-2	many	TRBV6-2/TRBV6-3	TGTGCCAGCTATTCCGGGGAGCTGTTTTTT	CASYSGELFF